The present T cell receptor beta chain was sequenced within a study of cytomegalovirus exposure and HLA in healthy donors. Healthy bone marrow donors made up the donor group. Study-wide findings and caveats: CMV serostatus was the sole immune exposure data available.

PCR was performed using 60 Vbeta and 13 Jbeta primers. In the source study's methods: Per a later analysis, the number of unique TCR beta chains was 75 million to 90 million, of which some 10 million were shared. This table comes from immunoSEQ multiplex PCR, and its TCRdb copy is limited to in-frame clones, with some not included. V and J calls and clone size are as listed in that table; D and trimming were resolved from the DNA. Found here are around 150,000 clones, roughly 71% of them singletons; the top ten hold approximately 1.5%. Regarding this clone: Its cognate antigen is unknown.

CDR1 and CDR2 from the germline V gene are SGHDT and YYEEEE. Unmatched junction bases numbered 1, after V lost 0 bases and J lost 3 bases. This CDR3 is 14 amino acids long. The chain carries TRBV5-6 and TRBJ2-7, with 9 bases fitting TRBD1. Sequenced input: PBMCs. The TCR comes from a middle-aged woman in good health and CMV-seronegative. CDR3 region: CASSLGTGVYEQYF. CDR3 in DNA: TGTGCCAGCAGCTTGGGGACAGGGGTCTACGAGCAGTACTTC.